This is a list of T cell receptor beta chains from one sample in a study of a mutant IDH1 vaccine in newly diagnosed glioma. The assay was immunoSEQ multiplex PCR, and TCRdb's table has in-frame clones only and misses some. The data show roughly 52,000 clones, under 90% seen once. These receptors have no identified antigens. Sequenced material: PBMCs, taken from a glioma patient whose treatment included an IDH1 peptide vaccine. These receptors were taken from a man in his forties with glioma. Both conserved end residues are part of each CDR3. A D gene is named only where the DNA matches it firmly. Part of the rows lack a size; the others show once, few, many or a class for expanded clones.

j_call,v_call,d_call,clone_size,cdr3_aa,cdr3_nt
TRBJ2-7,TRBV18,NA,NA,CASSPPMTAYEQYF,TGTGCCAGCTCACCACCTATGACAGCCTACGAGCAGTACTTC
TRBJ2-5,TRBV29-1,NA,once,CSVYSPGSETQYF,TGCAGCGTCTATTCTCCGGGGTCGGAGACCCAGTACTTC
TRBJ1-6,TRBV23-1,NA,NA,CASSQSLDTVKNSPLHF,TGCGCCAGCAGTCAATCCCTCGACACTGTTAAAAATTCACCCCTCCACTTT
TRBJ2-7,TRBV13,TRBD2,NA,CASSSRAGLAGGFYEQYF,TGTGCCAGCAGCTCCCGGGCGGGACTAGCGGGGGGATTCTACGAGCAGTACTTC
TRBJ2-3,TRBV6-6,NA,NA,CASSYGQDTQYF,TGTGCCAGCAGTTACGGGCAGGATACGCAGTATTTT
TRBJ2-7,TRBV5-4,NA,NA,CASSRSQGGSYEQYF,TGTGCCAGCAGCCGTTCGCAGGGGGGCTCCTACGAGCAGTACTTC
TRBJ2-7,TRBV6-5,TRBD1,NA,CASSYKSGTGDEQYF,TGTGCCAGCAGTTACAAGTCCGGGACAGGGGACGAGCAGTACTTC
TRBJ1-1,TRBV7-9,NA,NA,CASSRDTEAFF,TGTGCCAGCAGCAGGGACACCGAAGCTTTCTTT
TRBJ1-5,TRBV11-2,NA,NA,CASSLSGERQPQHF,TGTGCCAGCAGCTTATCCGGGGAAAGGCAGCCCCAGCATTTT
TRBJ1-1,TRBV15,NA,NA,CATSRDRNTEAFF,TGTGCCACCAGCAGAGACAGGAACACTGAAGCTTTCTTT
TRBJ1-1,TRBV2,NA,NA,CASCSTANTEAFF,TGTGCCAGCTGTTCTACAGCGAACACTGAAGCTTTCTTT
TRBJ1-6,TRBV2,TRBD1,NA,CASSGDRGNSPLHF,TGTGCCAGCAGTGGGGACAGGGGGAATTCACCCCTCCACTTT
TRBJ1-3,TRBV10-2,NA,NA,CASSESGNTIYF,TGCGCCAGCAGTGAAAGTGGTAACACCATATATTTT
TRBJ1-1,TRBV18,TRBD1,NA,CASSKTGERTEAFF,TGTGCCAGCTCAAAAACAGGGGAAAGGACTGAAGCTTTCTTT
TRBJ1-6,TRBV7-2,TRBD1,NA,CASSTSGTERNSPLHF,TGTGCCAGCAGCACATCCGGGACAGAGAGGAATTCACCCCTCCACTTT
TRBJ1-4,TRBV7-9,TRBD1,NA,CASSLGSGQGQEKLFF,TGTGCCAGCAGCTTAGGTTCCGGACAGGGACAGGAAAAACTGTTTTTT
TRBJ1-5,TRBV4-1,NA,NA,CASSLQDISNQPQHF,TGCGCCAGCAGCCTTCAGGATATTAGCAATCAGCCCCAGCATTTT
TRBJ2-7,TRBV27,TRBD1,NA,CASTQAGGTYEQYF,TGTGCCAGCACGCAGGCAGGGGGCACCTACGAGCAGTACTTC
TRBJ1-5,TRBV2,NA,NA,CASSEARSLPQHF,TGTGCCAGCAGTGAGGCAAGGTCTCTGCCCCAGCATTTT
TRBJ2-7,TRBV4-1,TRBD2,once,CASSQGRGPSGYEQYF,TGCGCCAGCAGCCAAGGGAGAGGGCCTAGCGGGTACGAGCAGTACTTC
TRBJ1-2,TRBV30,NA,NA,CAWSPGGGNNYGYTF,TGTGCCTGGAGTCCCGGGGGGGGCAATAACTATGGCTACACCTTC
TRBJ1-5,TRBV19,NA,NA,CASTRVGSSQPQHF,TGTGCCAGTACCCGAGTGGGGTCGAGTCAGCCCCAGCATTTT
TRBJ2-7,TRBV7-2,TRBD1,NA,CASSTRQGALYEQYF,TGTGCCAGCAGCACCCGACAGGGGGCTTTGTACGAGCAGTACTTC
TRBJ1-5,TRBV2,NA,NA,CASSEAYSGSSNQPQHF,TGTGCCAGCAGTGAAGCCTACTCCGGGTCTAGCAATCAGCCCCAGCATTTT
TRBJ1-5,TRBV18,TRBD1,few,CASSPQGQGLPQHF,TGTGCCAGCTCACCGCAGGGACAGGGACTGCCCCAGCATTTT
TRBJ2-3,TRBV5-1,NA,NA,CASSSVLDTQYF,TGCGCCAGCAGCTCTGTTTTGGATACGCAGTATTTT
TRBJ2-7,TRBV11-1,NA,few,CASSLATQTYEQYF,TGTGCCAGCAGCTTAGCTACTCAAACCTACGAGCAGTACTTC
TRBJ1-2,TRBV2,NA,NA,CASSEGYDGYTF,TGTGCCAGCAGTGAAGGATATGATGGCTACACCTTC
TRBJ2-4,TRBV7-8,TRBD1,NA,CASSPGGAYIQYF,TGTGCCAGCAGTCCAGGGGGCGCATACATTCAGTACTTC
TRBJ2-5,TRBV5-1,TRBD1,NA,CASSPDRGLRETQYF,TGCGCCAGCAGCCCTGACAGGGGGCTGAGGGAGACCCAGTACTTC
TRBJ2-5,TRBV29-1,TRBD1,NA,CSVAWDRVGETQYF,TGCAGCGTTGCCTGGGACAGGGTAGGAGAGACCCAGTACTTC
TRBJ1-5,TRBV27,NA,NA,CASSHPSGPQHF,TGTGCCAGCAGCCACCCGTCAGGGCCCCAGCATTTT
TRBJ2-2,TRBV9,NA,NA,CASRRGDYGTGELFF,TGTGCCAGCAGGCGAGGGGATTACGGCACCGGGGAGCTGTTTTTT
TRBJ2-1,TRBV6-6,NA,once,CASSSEGSSYNEQFF,TGTGCCAGCAGCAGTGAAGGGAGCTCCTACAATGAGCAGTTCTTC
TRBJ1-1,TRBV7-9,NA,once,CASGRATGLNTEAFF,TGTGCCAGCGGAAGGGCTACAGGGCTGAACACTGAAGCTTTCTTT